This is a list of T cell receptor beta chains from one sample in a study of T-cell memory formation after mild COVID-19. TCRdb passed the 5' RACE reads through MiXCR, listing each CDR3 protein once. This sample carries a few hundred thousand distinct CDR3 sequences, 20% to 25% of them seen once, and the ten largest clones take under 25%. Sequencing was carried out using PBMCs or a T cell subset sorted from them (not recorded which). These receptors originate from a man between 18 and 29 years old who had mild COVID-19 (a few samples of this study predate the infection). Cell type and time point are not known. Each CDR3 is given with its conserved first and last residue. D genes are given only for firm matches. A row's size may be missing; if present it is once, few, many or a size class.

>TRBJ1-3|TRBV7-8|NA|NA
TGTGCCAGCAGATTGGGGGTAGCAGTTGGAAACACCATATATTTT
CASRLGVAVGNTIYF
>TRBJ2-1|TRBV6-2/TRBV6-3|NA|NA
TGTGCCAGCGTAGTGGGCGGTCAAGACAATGAGCAGTTCTTC
CASVVGGQDNEQFF
>TRBJ2-3|TRBV2|NA|NA
TGTGCCAGCAGTGATGAAGCCACAGATACGCAGTATTTT
CASSDEATDTQYF
>TRBJ2-3|TRBV20-1|few|TRBD1
TGCAGTGCTATCTATACAGGGGGAAGCACAGATACGCAGTATTTT
CSAIYTGGSTDTQYF
>TRBJ1-1|TRBV3-1|few|NA
TGTGCCAGCAGCCAAGATCTGGGGGTATCGGCTTTCTTT
CASSQDLGVSAFF
>TRBJ1-4|TRBV6-2/TRBV6-3|NA|NA
TGTGCCAGCAGTTACGACCAGTATGAAAAACTGTTTTTT
CASSYDQYEKLFF
>TRBJ2-1|TRBV7-6|many|NA
TGTGCCAGCAGCTTCATCTACAATGAGCAGTTCTTC
CASSFIYNEQFF
>TRBJ1-1|TRBV29-1|few|NA
TGCAGCGTTGTTCGGGGTTGGACTGAAGCTTTCTTT
CSVVRGWTEAFF
>TRBJ1-2|TRBV5-1|few|NA
TGCGCCAGCAGCTTGGAGCCAGGGGCTAACTATGGCTACACCTTC
CASSLEPGANYGYTF
>TRBJ1-2|TRBV20-1|NA|NA
TGCAGGCGTCGGACAGTGCCCTATGGCTACACCTTC
CRRRTVPYGYTF
>TRBJ2-3|TRBV9|NA|NA
TGTGCCAGCAGCGTCTCGACAGTCACAGATACGCAGTATTTT
CASSVSTVTDTQYF
>TRBJ2-3|TRBV6-2/TRBV6-3|NA|TRBD1
TGTGCCAGCGGACAGGGAGTCTTGGATACGCAGTATTTT
CASGQGVLDTQYF
>TRBJ2-3|TRBV18|few|NA
TGTGCCAGCGCAACCCAATCGGTGGGGCAGTATTTT
CASATQSVGQYF
>TRBJ2-3|TRBV5-1|NA|NA
TGCGCCAGCAGCTTGGGGCACGGCCCGAACACAGATACGCAGTATTTT
CASSLGHGPNTDTQYF
>TRBJ2-5|TRBV29-1|NA|NA
TGCAGCGTTGATATGGTCAGTGAGACCCAGTACTTC
CSVDMVSETQYF
>TRBJ1-3|TRBV20-1|NA|NA
TGCAGTGCCCGGATATGGGGATCCGGAAACACCATATATTTT
CSARIWGSGNTIYF
>TRBJ2-2|TRBV7-9|NA|TRBD1
TGTGCCAGCAGTCACTGGACAGGGGACACCGGGGAGCTGTTTTTT
CASSHWTGDTGELFF
>TRBJ1-5|TRBV12-3/TRBV12-4|once|NA
TGTGCCAGCAGTCAAGGACCCGTGCCCCAGCATTTT
CASSQGPVPQHF
>TRBJ1-1|TRBV29-1|once|NA
TGCAGCGTTGAGGGACGGATTTACACTGAAGCTTTCTTT
CSVEGRIYTEAFF
>TRBJ2-3|TRBV10-1|NA|NA
TGCGCCAGCAGTGAGCGGGTAACAGATACGCAGTATTTT
CASSERVTDTQYF
>TRBJ1-5|TRBV25-1|NA|NA
TGTGCCAGCAGTGAAGCCCGGGGGGACCAGCCCCAGCATTTT
CASSEARGDQPQHF
>TRBJ1-6|TRBV7-9|few|NA
TGTGCCAGCAGCCCGGGGGGCGGAGGGGGGAATTCACCCCTCCACTTT
CASSPGGGGGNSPLHF
>TRBJ2-3|TRBV7-2|many|NA
TGTGCCAGCAGCTTACGGGGCAGCACAGATACGCAGTATTTT
CASSLRGSTDTQYF
>TRBJ2-3|TRBV5-1|few|NA
TGCGCCAGCAGCTTGGTTGGGGGTACGCAGTATTTT
CASSLVGGTQYF
>TRBJ1-4|TRBV27|NA|NA
TGTGCCAGCAGTTACTTTGGGACTAATGAAAAACTGTTTTTT
CASSYFGTNEKLFF
>TRBJ1-3|TRBV5-1|few|TRBD1
TGCGCCAGCAGCCTGGGACAGGGAGACACCATATATTTT
CASSLGQGDTIYF
>TRBJ1-6|TRBV3-2|NA|NA
TGTGCCAGCACCCACGCTCCGCGGGACAGGGTCGATTCACCCCTCCACTTT
CASTHAPRDRVDSPLHF
>TRBJ2-1|TRBV5-4|few|TRBD2
TGTGCCAGCAGCTCTGGACTAGCGGGGGACAATGAGCAGTTCTTC
CASSSGLAGDNEQFF
>TRBJ1-1|TRBV4-2|NA|NA
TGTGCCAGCAGCCAAGTGTGGGGGGGGAACACTGAAGCTTTCTTT
CASSQVWGGNTEAFF
>TRBJ2-3|TRBV3-1|many|TRBD2
TGTGCCAGCAGCCAAGAGGTGGGGCTAGCGGGGGGCTTTTCCACAGATACGCAGTATTTT
CASSQEVGLAGGFSTDTQYF
>TRBJ2-5|TRBV4-2|few|NA
TGTGCCAGCAGCCAAGAAGGGGCGACCCAGTACTTC
CASSQEGATQYF
>TRBJ1-1|TRBV4-1|few|NA
TGCGCCAGCGTCAAACGAACAGGGAACACTGAAGCTTTCTTT
CASVKRTGNTEAFF
>TRBJ1-2|TRBV18|few|NA
TGTGCCAGCTCACCCCCAGATAACTATGGCTACACCTTC
CASSPPDNYGYTF
>TRBJ2-5|TRBV3-1|NA|TRBD1
TGTGCCAGCAGCCTTAGGAGACTTCGGGACAGAGGGACCCAGTACTTC
CASSLRRLRDRGTQYF
>TRBJ1-2|TRBV4-2|many|NA
TGTGCCAGCAGCCAATTAACCCGGACACCATTATCGGATGGCTACACCTTC
CASSQLTRTPLSDGYTF
>TRBJ1-2|TRBV5-6|NA|NA
TGTGCCAGCAGCCCCCTTCAGGGATATGGCTACACCTTC
CASSPLQGYGYTF
>TRBJ1-6|TRBV27|NA|TRBD1
TGTGCCAGCAGGGTCACAGGGGGAGGTTCACCCCTCCACTTT
CASRVTGGGSPLHF
>TRBJ2-7|TRBV4-2|NA|TRBD2
TGTGCCAGCAGCCAAGCCCTCTCCGGGGGGGCCTACGAGCAGTACTTC
CASSQALSGGAYEQYF
>TRBJ1-6|TRBV7-6|NA|NA
TGTGCCAGCAGCGTACTGCCGGAGGCGCCAGGGGTGAGTTCACCCCTCCACTTT
CASSVLPEAPGVSSPLHF
>TRBJ2-3|TRBV4-1|NA|TRBD1
TGCGCCAGCAGCCAACAAGACAGGGTTCCAGATACGCAGTATTTT
CASSQQDRVPDTQYF